This passage covers 14 T cell receptor beta chains from one sample sequenced in a study of regulatory T cells in long-lasting Graves disease. Sample time point: newly diagnosed GD, antithyroid drugs for less than 3 months. Generation of the TCR library employed RNA extracted from PBMCs. The authors built TCR beta libraries using iRepertoire HTBI primers and Arm-PCR of CDR3 regions. TCRdb re-analysed the multiplex PCR reads in MiXCR, keeping a single row per CDR3 protein. Of approximately 400,000 distinct CDR3 sequences listed, approximately 12% are singletons. These same data were also listed under a study on T cells in Graves' hyperthyroidism and ophthalmopathy.

This material consisted of peripheral blood mononuclear cells (PBMCs), taken at new diagnosis, from a patient treated with antithyroid drugs. These receptors originate from a woman younger than 35 with Graves disease.

On this clonotype itself: With a much larger clone just one base away, this may be a read error. CDR3 sequence (DNA): TGTGCCAGCAGGCTAAGGGACAGGGGCAATCAGCCCCAGCATTTT. Its protein is CASRLRDRGNQPQHF. The genes are TRBV6-2 or TRBV6-3 and TRBJ1-5; 9 positions match TRBD1. The CDR3 has 15 residues. J was trimmed by 2 bases and V by 6 bases; bases with no gene match: 5. Germline V gives CDR1 MNHEY, CDR2 SVGEGT.

A remark on this clonotype: A much larger clone differs from this one at a single base, so this may be a read error. The V and J genes are TRBV6-2 or TRBV6-3 and TRBJ2-1; TRBD2 agrees at 7 bases. Looked up from germline, CDR1 is MNHEY and CDR2 is SVGEGT. The V segment lost 6 bases and the J segment 4 bases; nucleotides outside the gene matches: 12. The CDR3 has 16 residues. CDR3 bases: TGTGCCAGCAGAGGACTAGTGGGATCCATTTACAATGAGCAGTTCTTC. As protein: CASRGLVGSIYNEQFF.

On this clonotype itself: Given a much more abundant clone one base away, this may be a read error. The V and J genes are TRBV5-1 and TRBJ2-2, with TRBD1 identical over 7 bases. This CDR3 comprises 14 residues. Germline CDR1 SGHRS, CDR2 YFSETQ. The V gene end was trimmed by 7 bases and the J gene end by 1 base; junction bases not matched to a gene: 4. The CDR3 here is CASGRTGNTGELFF. Written as DNA, the CDR3 is TGCGCCAGCGGCAGGACAGGGAACACCGGGGAGCTGTTTTTT.

This clonotype came up many times. The CDR3 coding sequence is TGCGCCAGCAGCCAAGTGGACGGACACAATGAGCAGTTCTTC. It is translated as CASSQVDGHNEQFF. The chain links TRBV4-3 to TRBJ2-1; D is unclear. The germline CDR1 and CDR2 sequences are LGHNA and YSLEER. Between the trimmed V and J ends, which lost 1 base and 5 bases, there was a span of 9 bases. The CDR3 is 14 residues long.

This clonotype was observed at least ten times. The rearrangement links TRBV7-2 to TRBJ1-1, with D possibly being TRBD1 (6 bases). Germline assignment: CDR1 SGHTA and CDR2 FQGNSA. Trimming took 3 bases from V and 0 from J, leaving 11 bases between them. The CDR3 runs 15 residues. The CDR3 loop is CASSFLDSLNTEAFF. The CDR3 DNA reads as TGTGCCAGCAGCTTCCTGGACAGTTTGAACACTGAAGCTTTCTTT. Complete variable domain (other parts from reference TRBV7-2 and TRBJ1-1): GAGVSQSPSNKVTEKGKDVELRCDPISGHTALYWYRQSLGQGLEFLIYFQGNSAPDKSGLPSDRFSAERTGGSVSTLTIQRTQQEDSAVYLCASSFLDSLNTEAFFGQGTRLTVV.

This clonotype was counted at least ten times. V and J are TRBV3-1 and TRBJ2-5; 12 nucleotides agree with TRBD2. The CDR3 spans 15 residues. Germline CDR1 is LGHDT and CDR2 is YNNKEL (reference sequence). The ends lost 4 bases at V and 5 bases at J; junction bases unmatched: 5. The CDR3 bases are TGTGCCAGCAGCCTACGACTAGCGGGGGAGGAGACCCAGTACTTC. Protein sequence: CASSLRLAGEETQYF.

This clonotype was detected ten times or more. This sequence joins TRBV20-1 and TRBJ2-1; 7 positions match TRBD2. Germline assignment: CDR1 DFQATT and CDR2 SNEGSKA (reference sequence). The CDR3 contains 15 residues. Trimming at V came to 0 bases and at J to 6 bases, leaving 8 bases not matched to a gene. CDR3: CSARDYSAGVNEQFF. The DNA for the CDR3 is TGCAGTGCTAGAGATTATTCGGCGGGAGTCAATGAGCAGTTCTTC.

This clonotype was observed many times. The J gene is TRBJ2-2, the V gene TRBV6-2 or TRBV6-3, with D possibly matching TRBD2 (5 bases). This CDR3 is 15 amino acids long. V was shortened by 4 bases and J by 6 bases, with 15 bases between the two germline ends. Germline lookup yields CDR1 MNHEY and CDR2 SVGEGT. CDR3: CASSLDSAGAGELFF. The DNA of the CDR3 is TGTGCCAGCAGTTTGGACTCGGCGGGTGCCGGGGAGCTGTTTTTT.

V and J are TRBV28 and TRBJ2-4, with 8 bases matching TRBD1. This CDR3 has 13 residues. The V segment lost 7 bases and the J segment 6 bases; nucleotides outside the gene matches: 5. Germline assignment: CDR1 MDHEN and CDR2 SYDVKM. The CDR3, as DNA: TGTGCCAGCACCCTAGGGACAGGAAACATTCAGTACTTC. It encodes CASTLGTGNIQYF.

Many counts were recorded for this clonotype. The rearrangement uses TRBV12-3 or TRBV12-4 and TRBJ1-1; unclear D gene. Trimming removed 4 bases at V and 1 base at J, with 7 bases between. The CDR3 sequence is 13 residues long. CDR3 residues: CASSSEKNTEAFF. CDR3 bases: TGTGCCAGCAGTTCCGAAAAGAACACTGAAGCTTTCTTT.

Details on this clonotype: A much larger clonotype is one base distant, so this may be a read error. V gene TRBV4-3 combines with J gene TRBJ2-5, with D unresolved. The CDR3 sequence is 17 residues long. V was pared by 0 bases and J by 0 bases, with 14 bases between. Germline-derived CDR1 and CDR2 are LGHNA and YSLEER. CDR3 amino acids: CASSQDVRITYQETQYF. The CDR3 DNA follows: TGCGCCAGCAGCCAAGACGTTCGGATAACGTACCAAGAGACCCAGTACTTC.

This clonotype was found many times. V is TRBV7-3 and J is TRBJ2-3; possibly TRBD2 for D (6 bases). Per the germline V gene, CDR1 is SGHTA and CDR2 is FQGTGA. The CDR3 has 15 amino acids. Trimming pared 6 bases from V and 3 bases from J, leaving 16 bases between. As DNA, the CDR3 is TGTGCCAGCAGATCGCTCCCGGGAGAGACAGATACGCAGTATTTT. Residues: CASRSLPGETDTQYF.

This clonotype was picked up many times. This chain connects TRBV20-1 to TRBJ2-5, with TRBD1 matching 9 bases. After removal of 1 base from V and 4 bases from J, the junction contained 7 bases not matched to a gene. The CDR3 length is 15 residues. CDR1 and CDR2 (germline): DFQATT, SNEGSKA (reference sequence). This CDR3 reads CSARATGGPPETQYF. In DNA, the CDR3 is TGCAGTGCTAGAGCGACAGGGGGTCCCCCAGAGACCCAGTACTTC.

This clonotype was picked up many times. This chain uses TRBV20-1 with TRBJ2-4; no clear D gene. The germline V gene has CDR1 DFQATT and CDR2 SNEGSKA (reference sequence). V was cut by 6 bases and J by 0 bases, with 9 bases left in between. The CDR3 sequence is 13 residues long. CDR3 sequence (DNA): TGCAGTGCCCTATCAATAGCCAAAAACATTCAGTACTTC. It encodes CSALSIAKNIQYF.